These 29 T cell receptor beta chains came from one sample sequenced in a study of shared clonotypes between healthy human individuals. Assay: immunoSEQ multiplex PCR; the TCRdb copy retains only in-frame clones and omits some. The sample lists some 240,000 clones, approximately 70% seen once, with over 8.5% in the top ten. The specimen was memory CD4+ T cells sorted from blood. Described subset: CD45RA-negative fraction. Every receptor here comes from a man aged 30 to 45 in good health.

The J gene is TRBJ1-3, the V gene TRBV6-1; D gene ambiguous. The CDR3 has 18 amino acids. Per germline, CDR1 MNHNS and CDR2 SASEGT. Trimming took off 2 bases at V and 5 bases at J, with 22 bases between the two ends. CDR3 nucleotide sequence: TGTGCCAGCAGTGAATTAATGGTGGCAGAATCATTGCGAAACACCATATATTTT. It specifies CASSELMVAESLRNTIYF.

This clone was counted a few times. The chain links TRBV19 to TRBJ2-7, with D unclear. Trimming cost V 1 base and J 4 bases, with 2 bases left between them. The CDR3 loop spans 11 amino acids. CDR1 is LNHDA and CDR2 is SQIVND in the germline V gene (reference sequence). This chain's CDR3 is CASSIVYEQYF. For the CDR3, the DNA is TGTGCCAGTAGTATAGTTTACGAGCAGTACTTC.

V is TRBV11-3 and J is TRBJ1-1; TRBD1 is a possible D gene (5 bases). Trimming cost V 4 bases and J 3 bases, with 9 bases left between them. The CDR3 is 13 amino acids. CDR1 and CDR2 (germline): SGHNT, YENEEA. This CDR3 is CASSYDSDTEAFF. The CDR3 DNA sequence: TGTGCCAGCAGCTATGACAGTGACACTGAAGCTTTCTTT.

V usage is TRBV7-2 and J usage is TRBJ2-2; 15 bases are a match to TRBD2. The germline V gene encodes CDR1 SGHTA and CDR2 FQGNSA. The junction had 0 bases not matched to a gene; V was cut back by 3 bases and J by 1 base. CDR3 size: 17 residues. Here the CDR3 DNA reads TGTGCCAGCAGCTTGGGACTAGCGGGAGGGAACACCGGGGAGCTGTTTTTT. Amino acid sequence: CASSLGLAGGNTGELFF.

This chain connects TRBV7-9 to TRBJ1-1; 9 nucleotides agree with TRBD1. The V and J ends lost 5 bases and 11 bases, in that order; junction bases with no gene match: 12. The germline V gene has CDR1 SEHNR and CDR2 FQNEAQ (reference sequence). The CDR3 runs 14 residues. This CDR3 is CASSPWTGDQRAFF. The CDR3 bases are TGTGCCAGCAGCCCGTGGACAGGGGATCAGCGGGCTTTCTTT. The full variable domain, completed using reference TRBV7-9 and TRBJ1-1, is DTGVSQNPRHKITKRGQNVTFRCDPISEHNRLYWYRQTLGQGPEFLTYFQNEAQLEKSRLLSDRFSAERPKGSFSTLEIQRTEQGDSAMYLCASSPWTGDQRAFFGQGTRLTVV.

This clone qualifies as medium-sized. The V gene is TRBV2, the J gene TRBJ2-7; 9 nucleotides agree with TRBD1. The CDR3 totals 15 residues. Losses at the gene ends were 7 bases for V and 0 bases for J; bases not matched to a gene: 7. In germline, CDR1 is SNHLY, CDR2 FYNNEI. Written as DNA, the CDR3 is TGTGCCAGCACCGAAGACAGGGGGTCCTCCTACGAGCAGTACTTC. Protein sequence: CASTEDRGSSYEQYF.

A few counts support this clone. The V call is TRBV29-1, the J call TRBJ2-2; maybe TRBD2 (5 bases). This CDR3 spans 11 amino acids. CDR1 SQVTM and CDR2 ANQGSEA come from the germline V gene. Between the trimmed V and J ends, which lost 5 bases and 8 bases, there was a span of 9 bases. The CDR3 DNA follows: TGCAGCGTTAAGGGAGAGGGGGAGCTGTTTTTT. Translation: CSVKGEGELFF.

This clone was found a few times. V gene TRBV19 combines with J gene TRBJ2-2, with D unresolved. From germline, CDR1 is LNHDA and CDR2 SQIVND (reference sequence). With 0 bases removed from V and 4 bases from J, the gap between germline ends came to 6 bases. The CDR3 length is 14 residues. The CDR3 loop is CASSIEPVTGELFF. The CDR3 DNA is TGTGCCAGTAGTATAGAGCCGGTCACCGGGGAGCTGTTTTTT.

This sequence joins TRBV28 and TRBJ2-1, with D maybe TRBD2 (5 bases). CDR3 length: 16 residues. V was cut by 8 bases and J by 4 bases, with 21 bases left in between. Germline CDR1 MDHEN, CDR2 SYDVKM. CDR3: CASDPPGGNAYNEQFF. CDR3 bases: TGTGCCAGCGATCCCCCAGGAGGAAATGCGTACAATGAGCAGTTCTTC.

This clone was seen many times. The genes are TRBV9 and TRBJ2-2, with D maybe TRBD2 (6 bases). CDR1 SGDLS and CDR2 YYNGEE come from the germline V gene. The V end was cut by 5 bases, the J end by 4 bases, with 15 bases between. This CDR3 region has 15 residues. The CDR3: CASRDYRSTTGELFF. Here the CDR3 DNA reads TGTGCCAGCAGGGACTACAGATCGACCACCGGGGAGCTGTTTTTT.

This clone was seen a handful of times. The rearrangement links TRBV14 to TRBJ2-1, with unresolved D. The length of the CDR3 is 14 residues. From germline, CDR1 is SGHDN and CDR2 FVKESK. The V end was cut by 2 bases, the J end by 5 bases, with 10 bases between. This CDR3 is CASSQLGLHNEQFF. CDR3 nucleotides: TGTGCCAGCAGCCAACTAGGCCTACACAATGAGCAGTTCTTC. The whole variable domain, filled in from reference TRBV14 and TRBJ2-1, reads EAGVTQFPSHSVIEKGQTVTLRCDPISGHDNLYWYRRVMGKEIKFLLHFVKESKQDESGMPNNRFLAERTGGTYSTLKVQPAELEDSGVYFCASSQLGLHNEQFFGPGTRLTVL.

The table lists this clone with a few counts. The chain links TRBV5-1 to TRBJ2-7, with D tentatively TRBD1 or TRBD2 (5 bases each). Germline CDR1 is SGHRS and CDR2 is YFSETQ. The CDR3 is 16 residues long. Trimming cost V 5 bases and J 0 bases, with 18 bases left between them. CDR3 amino acids: CASSLEGTQSSYEQYF. In nucleotides, the CDR3 is TGCGCCAGCAGTCTGGAAGGGACCCAAAGCTCCTACGAGCAGTACTTC.

To note about this clone: One end of the junction varies from germline; a read error may be responsible. The chain links TRBV7-7 to TRBJ2-1; D tentatively fits TRBD1 or TRBD2 (5 bases each). The germline V gene encodes CDR1 SSHAT and CDR2 FNYEAQ (reference sequence). The CDR3 is 15 residues long. This CDR3 is CASSLDTTGRNEQFF. The CDR3 DNA follows: TGTGCTAGCAGCCTAGATACAACGGGACGGAATGAGCAGTTCTTC.

V usage is TRBV10-1 and J usage is TRBJ2-1; 8 bases match TRBD2. Looked up from germline, CDR1 is WNHNN and CDR2 is SYGVQD (reference sequence). This CDR3 spans 16 amino acids. Losses at the gene ends were 0 bases for V and 10 bases for J; bases not matched to a gene: 11. This CDR3 is CASSESKSGRGPEQFF. CDR3 bases: TGCGCCAGCAGTGAGTCGAAAAGCGGGAGAGGCCCCGAGCAGTTCTTC.

This clone was found a few times. The CDR3, as DNA: TGTGCCAGCAGCCCTAAGGGTGTCTACAATGAGCAGTTCTTC. It encodes CASSPKGVYNEQFF. The rearrangement joins TRBV6-1 to TRBJ2-1; D gene uncertain. This CDR3 contains 14 residues. In germline, CDR1 is MNHNS, CDR2 SASEGT. The V and J ends lost 6 bases and 3 bases respectively, with 12 bases between them.

The V and J genes are TRBV6-1 and TRBJ2-1, with D unclear. CDR3 length: 16 amino acids. Germline lookup yields CDR1 MNHNS and CDR2 SASEGT. Between the trimmed V and J ends, which lost 2 bases and 1 base, there was a span of 12 bases. The CDR3 is CASSERVSLSYNEQFF. The CDR3 bases are TGTGCCAGCAGTGAAAGAGTCTCCCTATCCTACAATGAGCAGTTCTTC.

This CDR3 is CASATERNTEAFF. The CDR3, as DNA: TGTGCCAGCGCTACAGAGCGAAACACTGAAGCTTTCTTT. V and J are TRBV2 and TRBJ1-1, with unresolved D. Germline assignment: CDR1 SNHLY and CDR2 FYNNEI. Trimming took 8 bases from V and 2 from J, leaving 12 bases between them. This CDR3 has 13 residues. The whole variable domain, remainder taken from reference TRBV2 and TRBJ1-1, is EPEVTQTPSHQVTQMGQEVILRCVPISNHLYFYWYRQILGQKVEFLVSFYNNEISEKSEIFDDQFSVERPDGSNFTLKIRSTKLEDSAMYFCASATERNTEAFFGQGTRLTVV.

This clone was seen a handful of times. The chain employs TRBV12-5 and TRBJ2-3, with a weak D call TRBD2 (5 bases). This CDR3 contains 14 residues. Per the germline V gene, CDR1 is LGHNT and CDR2 is FRNRAP. The V gene lost 3 bases and the J gene lost 3 bases, with 10 bases spanning the gap. CDR3 loop: CASGLTGNTDTQYF. The CDR3 DNA sequence: TGTGCTAGTGGTTTAACCGGGAATACAGATACGCAGTATTTT.

J is TRBJ2-6 and V is TRBV5-1, with D unclear. The CDR3 has 17 amino acids. Per the germline V gene, CDR1 is SGHRS and CDR2 is YFSETQ. Trimming removed 4 bases at V and 0 bases at J, with 14 bases between. The CDR3 spells CASSPPTGASGANVLTF. CDR3 sequence (DNA): TGCGCCAGCAGCCCCCCCACGGGTGCCTCTGGGGCCAACGTCCTGACTTTC.

The chain is built from TRBV2 and TRBJ1-1; D ambiguous. Trimming took 6 bases from V and 0 from J, leaving 8 bases between them. Germline lookup yields CDR1 SNHLY and CDR2 FYNNEI. The length of the CDR3 is 13 residues. In DNA, the CDR3 is TGTGCCAGCAGCCGGACCATGAACACTGAAGCTTTCTTT. Its protein product is CASSRTMNTEAFF.

The V gene is TRBV12-1, the J gene TRBJ2-3; the table's TRBD1 call for D was not verified on the DNA. TRBV12-1 is a recognized pseudogene. The CDR3 is 16 residues long. The CDR3 is CASSFLTGVHSATQYF. Here the CDR3 DNA reads TGTGCCAGCAGCTTCCTAACAGGGGTTCACAGCGCTACGCAGTATTTT.

The rearrangement joins TRBV27 to TRBJ2-1, with 7 nucleotides matching TRBD2. CDR3 length equals 16 residues. Germline loops: CDR1 MNHEY, CDR2 SMNVEV (reference sequence). V dropped 6 bases and J dropped 9; count of bases not matched to a gene: 17. The CDR3 reads CASRISFSGTTVEQFF. The CDR3 nucleotides are TGTGCCAGCAGGATAAGTTTTAGTGGGACTACCGTTGAGCAGTTCTTC.

This chain links TRBV7-6 with TRBJ2-2, with 7 bases aligning to TRBD2. This CDR3 spans 17 amino acids. The ends lost 0 bases at V and 6 bases at J; junction bases unmatched: 10. Germline V gene lookup returns CDR1 SGHVS and CDR2 FNYEAQ. CDR3 region: CASSLAGSGTSAGELFF. CDR3 DNA sequence: TGTGCCAGCAGCTTAGCAGGGAGCGGGACTTCGGCCGGGGAGCTGTTTTTT.

The chain recombines TRBV5-4 with TRBJ2-2; 9 bases are a match to TRBD2. This CDR3 has 16 residues. J gave up 4 bases and V 4 bases, and 8 bases lay outside the gene matches. In germline, CDR1 is SGHNT, CDR2 YYREEE (reference sequence). The CDR3 region is CASSPWGSGSTGELFF. CDR3 bases: TGTGCCAGCAGCCCCTGGGGTAGCGGGAGCACCGGGGAGCTGTTTTTT.

This clone has a count of ten or more. The chain combines TRBV4-3 with TRBJ2-1; D ambiguous. Germline V CDR1 and CDR2: LGHNA, YSLEER. V was shortened by 1 base and J by 9 bases, with 19 bases between the two germline ends. CDR3 size: 16 residues. CDR3 nucleotide sequence: TGCGCCAGCAGCCAAGGTGGGCCGCCTCTGGTGGGTGAGCAGTTCTTC. Amino acids: CASSQGGPPLVGEQFF.

This chain uses TRBV7-9 with TRBJ1-2, with D unresolved. With 5 bases removed from V and 8 bases from J, the gap between germline ends came to 15 bases. Germline V lookup: CDR1 SEHNR, CDR2 FQNEAQ (reference sequence). This CDR3 contains 13 residues. The CDR3 is CASSQGGERGYTF. The CDR3 DNA follows: TGTGCCAGCAGCCAAGGCGGGGAACGGGGCTACACCTTC.

This chain joins TRBV5-4 and TRBJ1-2, with 8 bases matching TRBD1. The CDR3 is 14 residues long. Germline V gene data show CDR1 as SGHNT and CDR2 as YYREEE (reference sequence). The ends lost 0 bases at V and 8 bases at J; junction bases unmatched: 6. CDR3 protein: CASSLASWTGGYTF. CDR3 DNA sequence: TGTGCCAGCAGCTTGGCCTCTTGGACAGGGGGCTACACCTTC.

This rearrangement joins TRBV19 to TRBJ1-2; 9 nucleotides agree with TRBD1. The CDR3 consists of 16 residues. The V gene's germline CDR1 is LNHDA and CDR2 SQIVND (reference sequence). V gave up 5 bases and J gave up 2 bases; unmatched junction bases: 9. The CDR3 DNA reads as TGTGCCAGTAGTGTTACCGGGACAGGGTCGAACTATGGCTACACCTTC. Its protein product is CASSVTGTGSNYGYTF.

This chain joins TRBV6-1 and TRBJ1-5, with a tentative D call TRBD1 (6 bases). This CDR3 spans 15 amino acids. V gave up 4 bases and J gave up 3 bases, with 13 bases separating them. The germline V gene encodes CDR1 MNHNS and CDR2 SASEGT. The CDR3 loop reads CASSGGDRNNQPQHF. CDR3 DNA: TGTGCCAGCAGTGGTGGAGACAGGAACAATCAGCCCCAGCATTTT.